Following are 25 T cell receptor beta chains from one sample sequenced in a study of blood T cells in healthy people across ages. The second PCR ran roughly 6 to 11 cycles with a sample-barcoded 5' primer and J-beta primers. TCRdb processed the 5' RACE reads anew with MiXCR; each CDR3 protein has one entry. The profile shows 800,000 to 950,000 distinct CDR3 sequences, 30% to 45% of them singletons. Source material: blood. The receptors were gathered from a young man in good health.

This clonotype was found many times. This chain connects TRBV10-3 to TRBJ2-1, with D possibly TRBD2 on 6 matching bases. CDR3 length equals 16 residues. V was clipped by 6 bases and J by 0 bases, with 15 bases between them. The germline gives CDR1 ENHRY, CDR2 SYGVKD. CDR3 in amino acids: CAIRDPGGVSYNEQFF. In DNA, the CDR3 is TGTGCCATCAGGGACCCGGGCGGGGTCTCCTACAATGAGCAGTTCTTC.

The chain recombines TRBV18 with TRBJ1-1; maybe TRBD1 (5 bases). Per the germline V gene, CDR1 is KGHSH and CDR2 is LQKENI. This CDR3 comprises 15 residues. The germline V and J ends were trimmed by 0 bases and 1 base, with 9 bases remaining between them. The CDR3 region has the DNA TGTGCCAGCTCACCACCCGGGGCTGGGAACACTGAAGCTTTCTTT. This encodes CASSPPGAGNTEAFF.

Notes on this clonotype: Possible read error: a much larger clone is one base away. The chain employs TRBV6-6 and TRBJ2-7; D possibly corresponds to TRBD2 (6 bases). The CDR3 is 13 amino acids. The germline CDR1 and CDR2 sequences are MNHNY and SVGAGI (reference sequence). CDR3: CAGSYGLLYEQYF. In DNA form, the CDR3 reads TGTGCCGGCAGTTATGGACTACTTTACGAGCAGTACTTC.

This clonotype was seen a handful of times. This sequence joins TRBV12-3 or TRBV12-4 and TRBJ1-2, with D possibly being TRBD1 (6 bases). Trimming took 1 base from V and 8 from J, leaving 11 bases between them. CDR3 length: 13 amino acids. CDR3 sequence (DNA): TGTGCCAGCAGTTTAGGGACAGAACGCGGCTACACCTTC. This gives the protein CASSLGTERGYTF.

Concerning this clonotype itself: Given the absence of the conserved phenylalanine or tryptophan at the CDR3 end, a read error is likely. The V and J genes are TRBV6-5 and TRBJ1-1; D remains ambiguous. This CDR3 contains 12 residues. Per germline, CDR1 MNHEY and CDR2 SVGAGI. V was shortened by 4 bases and J by 8 bases, with 11 bases between the two germline ends. The DNA for the CDR3 is TGTGCCAGCAGTTCCCCCCCTGGAGAAGCTTTCATT. Its translation is CASSSPPGEAFI.

This clonotype was picked up a small number of times. The chain uses TRBV5-6 and TRBJ1-6, with D unresolved. Per germline, CDR1 SGHDT and CDR2 YYEEEE. Between the trimmed V and J ends, which lost 1 base and 0 bases, there was a span of 8 bases. The CDR3 contains 16 residues. Written as DNA, the CDR3 is TGTGCCAGCAGCTTGTTCAGCCACTCCTATAATTCACCCCTCCACTTT. Its translation: CASSLFSHSYNSPLHF.

J is TRBJ2-1 and V is TRBV20-1; the match to TRBD1 covers 9 bases. Judging by the DNA end, TRBJ2-7 fits better; the J call may be wrong. Germline values: CDR1 DFQATT, CDR2 SNEGSKA (reference sequence). The CDR3 runs 16 residues. The CDR3 loop is CSAREGTGGTYNEQYF. CDR3 nucleotide sequence: TGCAGTGCTAGAGAGGGAACAGGGGGCACCTACAATGAGCAGTACTTC.

V usage is TRBV6-1 and J usage is TRBJ1-4, with D uncertain. Germline lookup yields CDR1 MNHNS and CDR2 SASEGT. V lost 5 bases, J lost 8 bases, and 18 bases lay in between. There are 15 residues in the CDR3. CDR3 DNA sequence: TGTGCCAGCAGTCAACCGGGAAGAATATTGGAAAAACTGTTTTTT. It is translated as CASSQPGRILEKLFF.

The rearrangement uses TRBV14 and TRBJ2-7; either TRBD1 or TRBD2 may fit D (5 bases each). V lost 4 bases and J 3 bases, leaving 13 bases between the germline ends. Germline-derived CDR1 and CDR2 are SGHDN and FVKESK. The CDR3 consists of 14 residues. The CDR3 here is CASSPPGRFYEQYF. The CDR3 bases are TGTGCCAGCAGCCCTCCGGGACGGTTCTACGAGCAGTACTTC.

The J gene is TRBJ2-3, the V gene TRBV10-3; 10 bases map to TRBD2. The CDR3 is made up of 16 amino acids. Per germline, CDR1 ENHRY and CDR2 SYGVKD. Unmatched junction bases numbered 6, after V lost 2 bases and J lost 4 bases. CDR3: CAISELRLAGADTQYF. The DNA of the CDR3 is TGTGCCATCAGTGAGCTGCGGCTAGCGGGGGCAGATACGCAGTATTTT.

This clonotype was found a few times. This sequence joins TRBV5-1 and TRBJ1-2; 9 nucleotides match TRBD1. Germline V CDR1 and CDR2: SGHRS, YFSETQ. The length of the CDR3 is 16 residues. Losses at the gene ends were 1 base for V and 2 bases for J; bases not matched to a gene: 6. The chain's CDR3 is CASSLLGTGQNYGYTF. The CDR3 bases are TGCGCCAGCAGCTTGCTAGGGACAGGGCAAAACTATGGCTACACCTTC.

This clonotype was counted only a few times. This chain joins TRBV7-9 and TRBJ2-3; tentatively, D is TRBD1 or TRBD2 (5 bases each). V was clipped by 4 bases and J by 2 bases, with 13 bases between them. The CDR3 length is 15 residues. CDR1 SEHNR and CDR2 FQNEAQ come from the germline V gene (reference sequence). The CDR3 loop is CASSWGLGVTDTQYF. Written as DNA, the CDR3 is TGTGCCAGCAGCTGGGGGTTGGGGGTCACAGATACGCAGTATTTT.

This sequence joins TRBV5-5 and TRBJ2-2, with D unresolved. This CDR3 is 17 amino acids long. Trimming left V 1 base short and J 1 base short, with 14 bases between. Germline V gene sequence: CDR1 SGHKS, CDR2 YYEKEE (reference sequence). For the CDR3, the DNA is TGTGCCAGCAGCTTGCAGGCCGTGCGGATGAACACCGGGGAGCTGTTTTTT. It codes for CASSLQAVRMNTGELFF.

This clonotype was seen only a few times. V gene TRBV20-1 combines with J gene TRBJ1-6, with 8 positions matching TRBD1. The CDR3 covers 16 residues. In germline, CDR1 is DFQATT, CDR2 SNEGSKA (reference sequence). With V trimmed by 6 bases and J by 6 bases, 13 bases remained unmatched. The CDR3, as DNA: TGCAGTGCCCCTGGGGGGACAGGTCGAGGTAATTCACCCCTCCACTTT. The encoded protein is CSAPGGTGRGNSPLHF.

V gene TRBV20-1 combines with J gene TRBJ2-7; TRBD1 is a possible D gene (6 bases). V was cut by 3 bases and J by 7 bases, with 19 bases left in between. CDR3 length: 14 residues. Looked up from germline, CDR1 is DFQATT and CDR2 is SNEGSKA (reference sequence). CDR3 DNA: TGCAGTGCTAGGGACAGCGTCTCCTACAATGAGCAGTACTTC. Its protein is CSARDSVSYNEQYF.

The chain has TRBV12-3 or TRBV12-4 and TRBJ2-7, with D perhaps matching TRBD1 or TRBD2 (6 bases each). The CDR3 extends over 16 amino acids. V dropped 3 bases and J dropped 5 bases, with 20 bases sitting between them. The CDR3 loop reads CASSLFVGGRGNEQYF. For the CDR3, the DNA is TGTGCCAGCAGTTTGTTCGTGGGGGGCCGGGGGAACGAGCAGTACTTC.

The genes are TRBV12-3 or TRBV12-4 and TRBJ2-1, with 9 bases fitting TRBD2. V lost 6 bases and J lost 13; bases outside the gene matches: 4. This CDR3 comprises 11 residues. CDR3 amino acids: CASRAGGPQFF. CDR3 DNA: TGTGCCAGCAGGGCGGGGGGGCCACAGTTCTTC.

There are a few counts of this clonotype. The chain joins TRBV29-1 to TRBJ2-7; 8 nucleotides align to TRBD2. Germline CDR1 and CDR2: SQVTM and ANQGSEA. The J segment lost 7 bases and the V segment lost 4 bases, leaving 6 bases of the junction unmatched. The CDR3 length is 12 residues. In nucleotides, the CDR3 is TGCAGCGTTGTCGGGGGGGATGGAGAGCAGTACTTC. This translates into CSVVGGDGEQYF.

A remark on this clonotype: A read error may produce the germline difference seen at one junction end. The chain employs TRBV7-2 and TRBJ1-2, with D unclear. The CDR3 is 13 residues long. CDR1 is SGHTA and CDR2 is FQGNSA in the germline V gene. The CDR3 is CASSHASNYDYTF. CDR3 bases: TGTGCCAGCAGCCATGCAAGTAACTATGACTACACCTTC.

V and J are TRBV9 and TRBJ1-5, with a tentative D call TRBD1 (6 bases). The germline V gene encodes CDR1 SGDLS and CDR2 YYNGEE. Trimming removed 0 bases from V and 5 bases from J, with 9 bases in between. CDR3 length equals 14 residues. The CDR3 spells CASSVGGRDQPQHF. CDR3 sequence (DNA): TGTGCCAGCAGCGTAGGGGGGCGAGATCAGCCCCAGCATTTT.

The chain has TRBV4-2 and TRBJ2-2; D is unresolved. The germline V gene has CDR1 LGHNA and CDR2 YNFKEQ. This CDR3 contains 16 residues. V was pared by 4 bases and J by 3 bases, with 15 bases between. This chain's CDR3 is CASSRSSGIYTGELFF. The CDR3 DNA reads as TGTGCCAGCAGCCGGAGCAGTGGAATTTACACCGGGGAGCTGTTTTTT.

This clonotype has only one observation. The rearrangement links TRBV7-2 to TRBJ2-7; TRBD2 aligns across 8 bases. CDR1 and CDR2 (germline): SGHTA, FQGNSA. V trimming: 5 bases; J trimming: 7 bases; junction bases outside the gene matches: 16. The CDR3 runs to 16 residues. The CDR3 sequence is CASSPPALAGGREQYF. The CDR3 DNA reads as TGTGCCAGCAGCCCACCAGCCCTAGCGGGTGGTCGGGAGCAGTACTTC.

A few counts support this clonotype. The V call is TRBV12-3 or TRBV12-4, the J call TRBJ2-5; 9 bases line up with TRBD1. Germline trimming cut 6 bases from V and 4 bases from J; bases unmatched to any gene: 6. The CDR3 has 14 amino acids. Here the CDR3 DNA reads TGTGCCAGCAGCCTAAACAGGGGGCTAGAGACCCAGTACTTC. Its translation: CASSLNRGLETQYF.

V and J are TRBV13 and TRBJ2-4, with TRBD2 identical over 10 bases. Trimming cost V 4 bases and J 13 bases; bases outside gene matches: 10. The germline V gene has CDR1 PRHDT and CDR2 FYEKMQ (reference sequence). The CDR3 has 14 residues. The CDR3 is CASSSLAGGNEQYF. The CDR3 DNA follows: TGTGCCAGCAGCTCCTTAGCGGGGGGCAATGAGCAGTACTTC.

V and J are TRBV7-2 and TRBJ2-5; D call uncertain. V was clipped by 4 bases and J by 5 bases, with 14 bases between them. Germline CDR1 is SGHTA and CDR2 is FQGNSA. This CDR3 spans 14 amino acids. The CDR3 loop is CASSSNQVAETQYF. In DNA, the CDR3 is TGTGCCAGCAGCTCCAACCAGGTCGCGGAGACCCAGTACTTC.